Below are 28 T cell receptor beta chains sequenced from a single sample in a study of T cells in women clearing cervical HPV infection. The repertoire was sequenced with immunoSEQ multiplex PCR; TCRdb's copy has only in-frame clones and lacks some. The table lists about 22,000 clones. Sequencing was done on a sample of blood buffy coat. These receptors were taken from a woman aged 18 to 75 with a cervical HPV16 infection that either progressed to CIN3+ or cleared (not recorded which).

In regard to this clone: The CDR3 end lies 3 residues beyond the end of the read and is filled in from the germline J gene. This chain links TRBV4-1 with TRBJ2-3, with 10 bases lining up with TRBD2. Looked up from germline, CDR1 is MGHRA and CDR2 is YSYEKL. CDR3 length: 16 amino acids. V shed 4 bases, J shed 6 bases, and the junction held 10 bases outside the gene matches. The part of the CDR3 DNA that was read is TGCGCCAGCAGCCGCGTCCTAGCGGGAGAGGGGGATACG. Protein: CASSRVLAGEGDT. The full-length CDR3 reads as CASSRVLAGEGDTQYF.

Measured by frequency, this clone is medium-sized. The read halts 3 residues ahead of the CDR3 end, with the missing end drawn from the germline J gene. The chain links TRBV18 to TRBJ2-3; D is unclear. Trimming shortened V by 6 bases and J by 5 bases, and 6 bases separated the two germline ends. Germline CDR1 and CDR2: KGHSH and LQKENI. This CDR3 spans 11 amino acids. The CDR3 bases that were read are TGTGCCAGCTCCCTAGAAGATACG. This sequence encodes CASSLEDT. The entire CDR3 reads CASSLEDTQYF.

A remark on this clone: The read ends 3 residues early relative to the CDR3; the germline J gene fills the gap. The chain uses TRBV5-1 and TRBJ2-1; 7 bases are shared with TRBD1. The V and J ends lost 4 bases and 5 bases, in that order; junction bases with no gene match: 6. The CDR3 loop spans 14 amino acids. CDR1 and CDR2 (germline): SGHRS, YFSETQ. The CDR3 protein is CASSPQTGNNEQFF. Incomplete CDR3 DNA: TGCGCCAGCAGCCCACAGACAGGGAACAATGAG. Based on the CDR3 plus reference TRBV5-1 and TRBJ2-1, the full variable domain is KAGVTQTPRYLIKTRGQQVTLSCSPISGHRSVSWYQQTPGQGLQFLFEYFSETQRNKGNFPGRFSGRQFSNSRSEMNVSTLELGDSALYLCASSPQTGNNEQFFGPGTRLTVL.

A note on this clone: With the read ending 3 residues before the CDR3 end, the germline J gene is used to fill in that end. J is TRBJ1-2 and V is TRBV19; D is ambiguous. The germline V gene has CDR1 LNHDA and CDR2 SQIVND (reference sequence). This CDR3 contains 14 residues. V lost 7 bases and J 5 bases, leaving 17 bases between the germline ends. Here the CDR3 reads CASTNLPQEYGYTF. CDR3 bases read: TGTGCCAGTACCAACTTACCCCAGGAATATGGC.

The CDR3 region is CASSQDQWDRLRNEQFF. CDR3 bases read: TGCGCCAGCAGCCAAGATCAATGGGACAGGCTTCGAAATGAG. The chain carries TRBV4-1 and TRBJ2-1, with TRBD1 matching over 8 bases. The CDR3 end falls 3 residues outside the read, so it is completed with the germline J gene. Germline V gene lookup returns CDR1 MGHRA and CDR2 YSYEKL. The CDR3 runs 17 residues. V shed 0 bases and J 7 bases; nucleotides not matched to a gene: 11.

The DNA read from the CDR3 is TGTGCCAGCAGCGTAGGGCCAGGAGCCTCCTATGGC. It is translated as CASSVGPGASYG. The whole CDR3 sequence reads CASSVGPGASYGYTF. The rearrangement joins TRBV9 to TRBJ1-2; D unresolved. The read finishes 3 residues shy of the CDR3 end, and the germline J gene is used to complete it. V lost 0 bases, J lost 4 bases, and 13 bases lay in between. Germline V gene lookup returns CDR1 SGDLS and CDR2 YYNGEE. This CDR3 has 15 residues.

As regards this clone: The read ends 3 residues before the CDR3 terminus; that terminus is restored from the germline J gene. The chain employs TRBV19 and TRBJ2-2, with D possibly TRBD1 on 5 matching bases. The CDR3 length is 16 residues. In germline, CDR1 is LNHDA, CDR2 SQIVND (reference sequence). V dropped 0 bases and J dropped 0 bases, with 8 bases sitting between them. CDR3 bases read: TGTGCCAGTAGTATAGAAGGCAGGGCGAACACCGGGGAG. Translated: CASSIEGRANTGE. The entire CDR3 reads CASSIEGRANTGELFF. Full variable domain (remainder filled in from reference TRBV19 and TRBJ2-2): DGGITQSPKYLFRKEGQNVTLSCEQNLNHDAMYWYRQDPGQGLRLIYYSQIVNDFQKGDIAEGYSVSREKKESFPLTVTSAQKNPTAFYLCASSIEGRANTGELFFGEGSRLTVL.

With respect to this clone: The read terminates 3 residues ahead of where the CDR3 ends, so the germline J gene completes it. The V gene is TRBV5-1, the J gene TRBJ2-1; D gene uncertain. Germline CDR1 reads SGHRS; CDR2 reads YFSETQ. The CDR3 runs 14 residues. Trimming took off 3 bases at V and 3 bases at J, with 10 bases between the two ends. The sequenced CDR3 bases are TGCGCCAGCAGCTCCACGACTGGCTACAATGAG. Translating gives CASSSTTGYNE. The entire CDR3 is CASSSTTGYNEQFF.

Comments on this clone: From the germline J gene comes the end of the CDR3, since the read stops 3 residues before it. The rearrangement joins TRBV2 to TRBJ2-5, with unresolved D. The V and J ends lost 1 base and 2 bases respectively, with 11 bases between them. This CDR3 spans 15 amino acids. Germline V lookup: CDR1 SNHLY, CDR2 FYNNEI. The CDR3 DNA, read in part, is TGTGCCAGCAGTGAAGTCTCGTGGCTTCAAGAGACC. Residues: CASSEVSWLQET. The full CDR3 sequence reads CASSEVSWLQETQYF. Drawing the rest from reference TRBV2 and TRBJ2-5, the complete variable domain is EPEVTQTPSHQVTQMGQEVILRCVPISNHLYFYWYRQILGQKVEFLVSFYNNEISEKSEIFDDQFSVERPDGSNFTLKIRSTKLEDSAMYFCASSEVSWLQETQYFGPGTRLLVL.

Details on this clone: The read halts 3 residues ahead of the CDR3 end, with the missing end drawn from the germline J gene. The rearrangement uses TRBV6-1 and TRBJ1-1, with a possible D match to TRBD1 (5 bases). The germline CDR1 and CDR2 sequences are MNHNS and SASEGT. CDR3 length: 14 residues. CDR3: CASSEAPGEAKAFF. The CDR3 DNA, read in part, is TGTGCCAGCAGTGAAGCGCCGGGGGAGGCCAAA.

Concerning this clone itself: The read ends 3 residues before the CDR3 terminus; that terminus is restored from the germline J gene. V gene TRBV20-1 combines with J gene TRBJ2-5, with 15 nucleotides matching TRBD2. The CDR3 loop spans 16 amino acids. The V gene's germline CDR1 is DFQATT and CDR2 SNEGSKA (reference sequence). Trimming at V came to 6 bases and at J to 2 bases, leaving 7 bases not matched to a gene. The chain's CDR3 is CSAPGLAGGKQETQYF. The CDR3 DNA, read in part, is TGCAGTGCCCCAGGACTAGCGGGAGGGAAACAAGAGACC.

Turning to this clone: From the germline J gene comes the end of the CDR3, since the read stops 3 residues before it. J is TRBJ2-1 and V is TRBV18; the D gene is possibly TRBD2 (5 bases). The V and J ends lost 0 bases and 7 bases respectively, with 19 bases between them. This CDR3 region has 17 residues. Germline values: CDR1 KGHSH, CDR2 LQKENI. The sequenced CDR3 bases are TGTGCCAGCTCACCACCTAGAGCTGGGCGGGTAGGGAATGAG. Translating gives CASSPPRAGRVGNE. The whole CDR3 protein reads CASSPPRAGRVGNEQFF.

A remark on this clone: Sequencing ends 3 residues short of the CDR3 end; the germline J gene provides the rest. V is TRBV5-6 and J is TRBJ2-7; 7 bases are shared with TRBD2. CDR1 and CDR2 (germline): SGHDT, YYEEEE. V lost 4 bases to trimming and J lost 5 bases; unmatched junction nucleotides: 9. The CDR3 loop spans 14 amino acids. The part of the CDR3 DNA that was read is TGTGCCAGCAGCACATGGCGGGAGAGGAACGAG. Amino acid sequence: CASSTWRERNE. The entire CDR3 sequence reads CASSTWRERNEQYF. The whole variable domain, remainder taken from reference TRBV5-6 and TRBJ2-7, is DAGVTQSPTHLIKTRGQQVTLRCSPKSGHDTVSWYQQALGQGPQFIFQYYEEEERQRGNFPDRFSGHQFPNYSSELNVNALLLGDSALYLCASSTWRERNEQYFGPGTRLTVT.

A note on this clone: From the germline J gene comes the end of the CDR3, since the read stops 3 residues before it. The chain couples TRBV24-1 to TRBJ2-7; D gene uncertain. Between the trimmed V and J ends, which lost 4 bases and 3 bases, there was a span of 12 bases. This CDR3 comprises 14 residues. Germline loops: CDR1 KGHDR, CDR2 SFDVKD. The CDR3: CATSDPTLSYEQYF. The sequenced part of the CDR3 DNA is TGTGCCACCAGTGACCCGACACTTAGCTACGAG.

Details on this clone: Mismatch with germline at one junction end may stem from a read error. The observed sequence ends 3 residues before the CDR3 terminus, with the missing tail filled in from the germline J gene. The genes are TRBV4-2 and TRBJ1-2, with D possibly matching TRBD1 (6 bases). There are 15 residues in the CDR3. The V gene's germline CDR1 is LGHNA and CDR2 YNFKEQ. CDR3: CASSQDSQGHYGYTF. The DNA read from the CDR3 is TGCGCCAGCAGCCAAGATAGTCAGGGGCACTATGGC.

Notes on this clone: The read gets to within 3 residues of the CDR3 end, and the germline J gene fills in the rest. The chain employs TRBV20-1 and TRBJ2-7, with 12 bases lining up with TRBD2. With 4 bases clipped from V and 3 bases from J, the junction kept 13 bases outside the gene matches. The CDR3 runs to 17 residues. The germline CDR1 and CDR2 sequences are DFQATT and SNEGSKA (reference sequence). The CDR3 spells CSAKGQEMTSGGYEQYF. The sequenced CDR3 bases are TGCAGTGCTAAAGGACAGGAGATGACTAGCGGGGGCTACGAG.

Remarks on this clone: The CDR3 goes on 3 residues after the read ends, and that part is filled in from the germline J gene. V is TRBV18 and J is TRBJ2-3, with D perhaps matching TRBD1 (6 bases). Germline-derived CDR1 and CDR2 are KGHSH and LQKENI. CDR3 length: 15 amino acids. Trimming shortened V by 6 bases and J by 2 bases, and 15 bases separated the two germline ends. The CDR3 bases that were read are TGTGCCAGCTCGCCGAGACAGGATTTCACAGATACG. Translation gives CASSPRQDFTDT. The entire CDR3 is CASSPRQDFTDTQYF. The full variable domain, its missing parts supplied by reference TRBV18 and TRBJ2-3, is NAGVMQNPRHLVRRRGQEARLRCSPMKGHSHVYWYRQLPEEGLKFMVYLQKENIIDESGMPKERFSAEFPKEGPSILRIQQVVRGDSAAYFCASSPRQDFTDTQYFGPGTRLTVL.

On this clone: From the germline J gene comes the end of the CDR3, since the read stops 3 residues before it. The J gene is TRBJ2-5, the V gene TRBV5-1; 9 bases align to TRBD2. The CDR3 is 12 residues long. The ends lost 4 bases at V and 5 bases at J; junction bases unmatched: 0. CDR1 SGHRS and CDR2 YFSETQ come from the germline V gene. The chain's CDR3 is CASSAGGETQYF. Partial CDR3 DNA: TGCGCCAGCAGCGCGGGGGGGGAGACC.

Concerning this clone: The read gets to within 3 residues of the CDR3 end, and the germline J gene fills in the rest. The chain couples TRBV7-2 to TRBJ1-1, with a possible D match to TRBD1 (5 bases). CDR3 size: 13 residues. CDR1 is SGHTA, CDR2 FQGNSA, per germline. The V gene lost 5 bases and the J gene lost 1 base, with 8 bases spanning the gap. The CDR3 DNA, read in part, is TGTGCCAGCAGCACGGGGGGGAACACTGAA. This translates into CASSTGGNTE. The entire CDR3 protein reads CASSTGGNTEAFF.

As to this clone: Read data end 3 residues before the CDR3 end; the end is taken from the germline J gene. This chain uses TRBV20-1 with TRBJ2-1, with TRBD1 matching 7 bases. The germline V gene has CDR1 DFQATT and CDR2 SNEGSKA (reference sequence). V lost 5 bases to trimming and J lost 7 bases; unmatched junction nucleotides: 14. The CDR3 covers 15 residues. The sequenced CDR3 bases are TGCAGTGCTCCCGACAGGGAGAAGGGTAGGAATGAG. It codes for CSAPDREKGRNE. In full, the CDR3 reads CSAPDREKGRNEQFF.

Remarks on this clone: The CDR3 is cut off 3 residues early in the read; its end comes from the germline J gene. The rearrangement joins TRBV19 to TRBJ2-5; 9 nucleotides match TRBD2. Germline CDR1 reads LNHDA; CDR2 reads SQIVND (reference sequence). With 3 bases clipped from V and 5 bases from J, the junction kept 4 bases outside the gene matches. This CDR3 has 14 residues. This chain's CDR3 is CASSIPGLAETQYF. The covered CDR3 bases are TGTGCCAGTAGTATCCCCGGACTAGCGGAGACC.

For this clone: With the read ending 3 residues before the CDR3 end, the germline J gene is used to fill in that end. V and J are TRBV27 and TRBJ2-7, with TRBD1 as a possible D gene (5 bases). This CDR3 comprises 15 residues. CDR1 is MNHEY, CDR2 SMNVEV, per germline (reference sequence). V gave up 4 bases and J gave up 3 bases, with 16 bases separating them. The sequenced CDR3 bases are TGTGCCAGCAGTTGGGGAAACAGGAGAGGCTACGAG. Amino acid sequence: CASSWGNRRGYE. The entire CDR3 reads CASSWGNRRGYEQYF.

Comments on this clone: The CDR3 end falls 3 residues outside the read, so it is completed with the germline J gene. The V call is TRBV6-4, the J call TRBJ2-1; 7 nucleotides line up with TRBD1. With V trimmed by 6 bases and J by 4 bases, 12 bases remained unmatched. CDR1 is MRHNA and CDR2 is SNTAGT in the germline V gene. This CDR3 spans 16 amino acids. CDR3: CASSQTGQGEYNEQFF. The CDR3 DNA, read in part, is TGTGCCAGCAGCCAGACCGGGCAGGGGGAATACAATGAG.

On this clone itself: The CDR3 end lies 3 residues beyond the end of the read and is filled in from the germline J gene. The V gene is TRBV7-2, the J gene TRBJ2-5, with 7 bases lining up with TRBD2. Germline-derived CDR1 and CDR2 are SGHTA and FQGNSA. The CDR3 sequence is 14 residues long. Unmatched junction bases numbered 7, after V lost 5 bases and J lost 4 bases. CDR3 bases read: TGTGCCAGCAGCCCAAGCGGGAACCGAGAGACC. Protein sequence: CASSPSGNRET. The CDR3 in its entirety is CASSPSGNRETQYF.

For this clone: The read halts 3 residues ahead of the CDR3 end, with the missing end drawn from the germline J gene. J is TRBJ1-1 and V is TRBV29-1; weak D call: TRBD1 (5 bases). V gave up 4 bases and J gave up 1 base, with 13 bases separating them. Looked up from germline, CDR1 is SQVTM and CDR2 is ANQGSEA. The CDR3 is made up of 14 amino acids. The CDR3: CSVAPSGPNTEAFF. The CDR3 bases that were read are TGCAGCGTTGCCCCTTCAGGGCCGAACACTGAA. Complete variable domain (other parts from reference TRBV29-1 and TRBJ1-1): SAVISQKPSRDICQRGTSLTIQCQVDSQVTMMFWYRQQPGQSLTLIATANQGSEATYESGFVIDKFPISRPNLTFSTLTVSNMSPEDSSIYLCSVAPSGPNTEAFFGQGTRLTVV.

CDR3 protein: CASNQRIAGYNEQFF. The sequenced CDR3 bases are TGTGCCAGCAACCAAAGGATAGCGGGGTACAATGAG. The chain employs TRBV6-2 or TRBV6-3 and TRBJ2-1, with 8 bases matching TRBD2. The read ends 3 residues before the CDR3 terminus; that terminus is restored from the germline J gene. Germline values: CDR1 MNHEY, CDR2 SVGEGT. V lost 7 bases and J lost 4; bases outside the gene matches: 9. The CDR3 sequence is 15 residues long.

A note on this clone: The read is 3 residues too short to cover the CDR3 end, so that end is filled in from the germline J gene. J is TRBJ2-1 and V is TRBV29-1, with a possible D match to TRBD1 (6 bases). V lost 4 bases and J lost 7, with 11 bases in between. Germline V gives CDR1 SQVTM, CDR2 ANQGSEA. This CDR3 spans 12 amino acids. The CDR3 loop is CSVGGGPNEQFF. The part of the CDR3 DNA that was read is TGCAGCGTTGGAGGGGGACCGAATGAG.

Notes on this clone: Sequencing ends 3 residues short of the CDR3 end; the germline J gene provides the rest. The chain recombines TRBV19 with TRBJ2-3, with 7 nucleotides matching TRBD2. Trimming at V came to 7 bases and at J to 6 bases, leaving 7 bases not matched to a gene. CDR1 and CDR2 from the germline V gene are LNHDA and SQIVND (reference sequence). The CDR3 consists of 13 residues. The CDR3 bases that were read are TGTGCCAGTAAATACGCGGGAGAGGATACG. Translation gives CASKYAGEDT. The entire CDR3 protein is CASKYAGEDTQYF.